This TCR beta chain was captured by sequencing in a study of OX40 agonist ivuxolimab in advanced cancers. About the research overall: Having had anti-PD-1, anti-PD-L1 or anti-CTLA-4 therapy before was allowed, and roughly 40% had some.

Sequencing used immunoSEQ multiplex PCR; TCRdb keeps in-frame clones, though not all of them. In the table there are 15,000 to 20,000 clones, around 80% of which are singletons. Germline V gene sequence: CDR1 SEHNR, CDR2 FQNEAQ (reference sequence). The CDR3 runs 14 residues. The V end was cut by 6 bases, the J end by 0 bases, with 9 bases between. The chain recombines TRBV7-9 with TRBJ2-1; D possibly uses TRBD1 or TRBD2 (5 bases each). This receptor was identified in an adult with an advanced solid tumor such as melanoma, head and neck, liver or kidney cancer. The sample in question was CD4+ or CD8+ T cells sorted from blood, obtained in a trial of the OX40 agonist ivuxolimab. The CDR3, as DNA: TGTGCCAGCAGGGGGGATAGCTCCTACAATGAGCAGTTCTTC. Translated, it gives CASRGDSSYNEQFF.